One sample yielded the 29 T cell receptor beta chains listed below, sequenced in a study of shared clonotypes between healthy human individuals. The assay was immunoSEQ multiplex PCR, and TCRdb's table has in-frame clones only and misses some. The sample holds about 960,000 clones; around 80% are singletons and the top ten take 1.5%. The specimen was memory CD4+ T cells sorted from blood. Sample subset: CD45RA-negative fraction. These receptors were obtained from a man younger than 35 in good health.

The J gene is TRBJ2-3, the V gene TRBV19; 10 bases agree with TRBD2. The CDR3 has 17 amino acids. CDR1 is LNHDA and CDR2 is SQIVND in the germline V gene (reference sequence). The J segment lost 1 base and the V segment lost 0 bases, leaving 4 bases of the junction unmatched. The CDR3 DNA follows: TGTGCCAGTAGTATAGATACTAGCGGGACCCGCACAGATACGCAGTATTTT. This gives the protein CASSIDTSGTRTDTQYF. Complete variable domain (other parts from reference TRBV19 and TRBJ2-3): DGGITQSPKYLFRKEGQNVTLSCEQNLNHDAMYWYRQDPGQGLRLIYYSQIVNDFQKGDIAEGYSVSREKKESFPLTVTSAQKNPTAFYLCASSIDTSGTRTDTQYFGPGTRLTVL.

The V call is TRBV5-6, the J call TRBJ1-2, with a weak D call TRBD1 (5 bases). CDR3 length: 14 amino acids. Trimming cost V 4 bases and J 4 bases, with 14 bases left between them. Germline CDR1 is SGHDT and CDR2 is YYEEEE. CDR3 bases: TGTGCCAGCAGCGGGTCGACAGCCTTCTATGGCTACACCTTC. This translates into CASSGSTAFYGYTF. Looking up the rest from reference TRBV5-6 and TRBJ1-2 gives the full variable domain: DAGVTQSPTHLIKTRGQQVTLRCSPKSGHDTVSWYQQALGQGPQFIFQYYEEEERQRGNFPDRFSGHQFPNYSSELNVNALLLGDSALYLCASSGSTAFYGYTFGSGTRLTVV.

This clone showed up many times. V is TRBV14 and J is TRBJ2-5, with unresolved D. Germline V lookup: CDR1 SGHDN, CDR2 FVKESK. CDR3 size: 18 residues. V shed 1 base and J shed 0 bases, with 18 bases lying between them. The DNA for the CDR3 is TGTGCCAGCAGCCAAGTAGGTCCGGCCGTGGGTCACCAAGAGACCCAGTACTTC. Amino acids: CASSQVGPAVGHQETQYF.

In regard to this clone: The same CDR3 is also encoded by other DNA sequences in this sample. The chain has TRBV18 and TRBJ1-2, with 7 bases that match TRBD1. The length of the CDR3 is 13 residues. Per germline, CDR1 KGHSH and CDR2 LQKENI. V gave up 3 bases and J gave up 8 bases; unmatched junction bases: 6. CDR3: CASSPDRVYGYTF. In nucleotides, the CDR3 is TGTGCCAGCTCACCCGACAGGGTTTACGGCTACACCTTC.

This clone was detected only a few times. This chain joins TRBV6-6 and TRBJ1-3, with a tentative D call TRBD1 (5 bases). The V and J ends lost 2 bases and 0 bases respectively, with 8 bases between them. The germline V gene has CDR1 MNHNY and CDR2 SVGAGI (reference sequence). CDR3 length: 15 amino acids. For the CDR3, the DNA is TGTGCCAGCAGTTACGACGGACACTCTGGAAACACCATATATTTT. Amino acids: CASSYDGHSGNTIYF.

The chain links TRBV10-1 to TRBJ1-1; D remains ambiguous. Germline V CDR1 and CDR2: WNHNN, SYGVQD (reference sequence). V lost 5 bases, J lost 4 bases, and 11 bases lay in between. The CDR3 spans 13 residues. CDR3 amino acids: CASSRTATTEAFF. The CDR3 DNA sequence: TGCGCCAGCAGTCGTACGGCGACCACTGAAGCTTTCTTT.

This clone was recorded many times. The rearrangement links TRBV5-1 to TRBJ2-6; D not resolved. The CDR3 loop spans 15 amino acids. The germline V and J ends were trimmed by 3 bases and 2 bases, with 9 bases remaining between them. Germline V CDR1 and CDR2: SGHRS, YFSETQ. Here the CDR3 reads CASSSQLTGANVLTF. The CDR3 DNA reads TGCGCCAGCAGCTCCCAGTTGACTGGGGCCAACGTCCTGACTTTC.

The chain recombines TRBV20-1 with TRBJ2-7; weak D call: TRBD2 (5 bases). This CDR3 comprises 11 residues. Germline V gene data show CDR1 as DFQATT and CDR2 as SNEGSKA (reference sequence). Trimming shortened V by 5 bases and J by 4 bases, and 9 bases separated the two germline ends. In DNA, the CDR3 is TGCAGTGCTCAAGAGGGTTACGAGCAGTACTTC. This codes for CSAQEGYEQYF.

The chain carries TRBV7-3 and TRBJ2-3; the match to TRBD2 covers 7 bases. The V segment lost 2 bases and the J segment 2 bases; nucleotides outside the gene matches: 4. Looked up from germline, CDR1 is SGHTA and CDR2 is FQGTGA. CDR3 length: 15 residues. The CDR3 loop reads CASSLQAGDTDTQYF. CDR3 DNA: TGTGCCAGCAGCTTACAGGCGGGAGACACAGATACGCAGTATTTT. Filled out from reference TRBV7-3 and TRBJ2-3, the complete variable domain reads GAGVSQTPSNKVTEKGKYVELRCDPISGHTALYWYRQSLGQGPEFLIYFQGTGAADDSGLPNDRFFAVRPEGSVSTLKIQRTERGDSAVYLCASSLQAGDTDTQYFGPGTRLTVL.

This clone was seen just once. The genes are TRBV10-3 and TRBJ2-1; D may correspond to TRBD1 or TRBD2 (5 bases each). The length of the CDR3 is 11 residues. The germline gives CDR1 ENHRY, CDR2 SYGVKD. The germline V and J ends were trimmed by 6 bases and 11 bases, with 11 bases remaining between them. The CDR3 is CAISEPGQQFF. CDR3 nucleotide sequence: TGTGCCATCAGCGAACCGGGACAGCAGTTCTTC.

The J gene is TRBJ2-4, the V gene TRBV18, with D possibly matching TRBD2 (5 bases). The germline gives CDR1 KGHSH, CDR2 LQKENI. The CDR3 consists of 17 residues. Trimming removed 0 bases from V and 7 bases from J, with 19 bases in between. CDR3 in amino acids: CASSPPSTLGTGNIQYF. The CDR3 DNA reads as TGTGCCAGCTCACCACCGTCAACACTGGGTACGGGGAACATTCAGTACTTC.

V is TRBV10-3 and J is TRBJ1-1, with D maybe TRBD1 (5 bases). The germline V and J ends were trimmed by 0 bases and 1 base, with 9 bases remaining between them. The germline CDR1 and CDR2 sequences are ENHRY and SYGVKD. This CDR3 is 15 amino acids long. CDR3 loop: CAISESDRRNTEAFF. CDR3 sequence (DNA): TGTGCCATCAGTGAGTCAGACAGACGGAACACTGAAGCTTTCTTT.

This rearrangement joins TRBV7-9 to TRBJ2-7; D may match TRBD1 or TRBD2 (5 bases each). The CDR3 contains 14 residues. V lost 5 bases and J 0 bases, leaving 11 bases between the germline ends. Germline CDR1 reads SEHNR; CDR2 reads FQNEAQ (reference sequence). CDR3 sequence (DNA): TGTGCCAGCAGCCCGAAGGGACCCTCCTACGAGCAGTACTTC. This codes for CASSPKGPSYEQYF. Together with reference TRBV7-9 and TRBJ2-7, the CDR3 gives the full variable domain: DTGVSQNPRHKITKRGQNVTFRCDPISEHNRLYWYRQTLGQGPEFLTYFQNEAQLEKSRLLSDRFSAERPKGSFSTLEIQRTEQGDSAMYLCASSPKGPSYEQYFGPGTRLTVT.

The rearrangement uses TRBV4-1 and TRBJ1-6; D is undetermined. V dropped 1 base and J dropped 9 bases, with 13 bases sitting between them. There are 15 residues in the CDR3. Germline V gene lookup returns CDR1 MGHRA and CDR2 YSYEKL. CDR3 sequence (DNA): TGCGCCAGCAGCCAAGGGACTGATCTTCGTTCACCCCTCCACTTT. Amino acid sequence: CASSQGTDLRSPLHF.

The chain recombines TRBV14 with TRBJ1-2; D is uncertain. Trimming removed 0 bases at V and 4 bases at J, with 12 bases between. The length of the CDR3 is 15 residues. Germline values: CDR1 SGHDN, CDR2 FVKESK. The CDR3 loop reads CASSQELDDTYGYTF. The CDR3 nucleotides are TGTGCCAGCAGCCAAGAGCTTGATGACACCTATGGCTACACCTTC.

The J gene is TRBJ2-5, the V gene TRBV11-1; 9 positions match TRBD2. The length of the CDR3 is 16 residues. Germline values: CDR1 SGHAT, CDR2 FQDESV (reference sequence). V trimming: 6 bases; J trimming: 5 bases; junction bases outside the gene matches: 13. CDR3 nucleotide sequence: TGTGCCAGCAGGGGCGCAGGGGCTAGCGGGGACGAGACCCAGTACTTC. Translated, it gives CASRGAGASGDETQYF.

The V and J genes are TRBV18 and TRBJ1-4, with 7 bases that match TRBD1. CDR3 length equals 16 residues. CDR1 is KGHSH, CDR2 LQKENI, per germline. The J segment lost 3 bases and the V segment lost 1 base, leaving 5 bases of the junction unmatched. In nucleotides, the CDR3 is TGTGCCAGCTCACCACAACAGGGGACGCCTAATGAAAAACTGTTTTTT. It translates to CASSPQQGTPNEKLFF.

This clone has only a few counts. The rearrangement joins TRBV15 to TRBJ2-2; 11 positions match TRBD2. Germline V gene data show CDR1 as LNHNV and CDR2 as YYDKDF (reference sequence). The CDR3 totals 17 residues. The J segment lost 4 bases and the V segment lost 0 bases, leaving 4 bases of the junction unmatched. The CDR3 nucleotides read TGTGCCACCAGCAGAGATGGGGGGACTAGCGGCACCGGGGAGCTGTTTTTT. It specifies CATSRDGGTSGTGELFF.

V is TRBV30 and J is TRBJ2-5; D uncertain. The DNA end favors TRBJ2-7, so the J call may be wrong. CDR3 length: 11 amino acids. Per germline, CDR1 GTSNPN and CDR2 SVGIG (reference sequence). This CDR3 reads CAWSVRYEQYF. The CDR3 nucleotides are TGTGCCTGGAGTGTACGATACGAGCAGTACTTC.

The chain links TRBV18 to TRBJ1-1; D unclear. The CDR3 is 13 amino acids. Germline V lookup: CDR1 KGHSH, CDR2 LQKENI. Between the trimmed V and J ends, which lost 3 bases and 0 bases, there was a span of 5 bases. The CDR3 bases are TGTGCCAGCTCACCTAAGATGAACACTGAAGCTTTCTTT. It yields the protein CASSPKMNTEAFF.

This chain connects TRBV27 to TRBJ2-7, with 9 bases that match TRBD2. CDR3 length equals 15 residues. Germline V gives CDR1 MNHEY, CDR2 SMNVEV (reference sequence). The V segment lost 6 bases and the J segment 8 bases; nucleotides outside the gene matches: 14. CDR3: CASRTAGGSRWQQYF. The CDR3 coding sequence is TGTGCCAGCAGGACAGCGGGGGGCTCACGGTGGCAGCAGTACTTC.

This clone was seen only once. The chain employs TRBV6-4 and TRBJ2-1; D remains ambiguous. CDR3 length equals 12 residues. The germline V gene has CDR1 MRHNA and CDR2 SNTAGT. Trimming pared 0 bases from V and 9 bases from J, leaving 6 bases between. The CDR3 DNA reads TGTGCCAGCAGTGACTCGAAGGTTGAGCAGTTCTTC. It yields the protein CASSDSKVEQFF.

This clone has ten or more counts. The genes are TRBV5-8 and TRBJ1-5; 11 bases fit TRBD1. The CDR3 is made up of 16 amino acids. Germline-derived CDR1 and CDR2 are SGHTS and YDEGEE. V trimming: 4 bases; J trimming: 0 bases; junction bases outside the gene matches: 3. Here the CDR3 DNA reads TGTGCCAGCAGCGTAGGGACAGGGGGTAGCAATCAGCCCCAGCATTTT. This codes for CASSVGTGGSNQPQHF.

The gene calls are TRBV27 and TRBJ1-1, with D perhaps TRBD1 (5 bases). The CDR3 loop spans 13 amino acids. Trimming took 6 bases from V and 0 from J, leaving 8 bases between them. Germline CDR1 and CDR2: MNHEY and SMNVEV (reference sequence). CDR3 nucleotide sequence: TGTGCCAGCAGGACAGCTATGAACACTGAAGCTTTCTTT. It translates to CASRTAMNTEAFF.

The CDR3 region is CASSPGQGNEQYF. CDR3 in DNA: TGTGCCAGCAGCCCGGGACAGGGGAACGAGCAGTACTTC. The chain couples TRBV7-3 to TRBJ2-7; TRBD1 matches at 10 bases. The CDR3 runs to 13 residues. The germline V gene encodes CDR1 SGHTA and CDR2 FQGTGA. After removal of 5 bases from V and 5 bases from J, the junction contained 3 bases not matched to a gene.

This chain joins TRBV2 and TRBJ1-2; D possibly corresponds to TRBD1 (5 bases). The CDR3 is 14 residues long. Trimming took 6 bases from V and 11 from J, leaving 22 bases between them. Per germline, CDR1 SNHLY and CDR2 FYNNEI. CDR3 sequence: CASSQWVQAEGYTF. CDR3 DNA sequence: TGTGCCAGCAGCCAATGGGTACAGGCCGAGGGATACACCTTC.

The chain employs TRBV7-6 and TRBJ2-7; a possible D gene is TRBD1 (6 bases). Trimming left V 2 bases short and J 2 bases short, with 16 bases between. Germline V lookup: CDR1 SGHVS, CDR2 FNYEAQ. The CDR3 covers 16 residues. The CDR3 protein is CASSLFRDNPTYEQYF. As DNA, the CDR3 is TGTGCCAGCAGCTTATTCCGGGACAACCCAACCTACGAGCAGTACTTC.

V usage is TRBV15 and J usage is TRBJ2-1, with D possibly being TRBD1 (5 bases). CDR1 and CDR2 from the germline V gene are LNHNV and YYDKDF (reference sequence). V was trimmed by 1 base and J by 9 bases, leaving 13 bases between them. CDR3 length: 14 residues. The CDR3 DNA reads TGTGCCACCAGCAGAGGGCAGGGCCCAGGTGAGCAGTTCTTC. Translating gives CATSRGQGPGEQFF. The full variable domain, with the rest looked up from reference TRBV15 and TRBJ2-1, is DAMVIQNPRYQVTQFGKPVTLSCSQTLNHNVMYWYQQKSSQAPKLLFHYYDKDFNNEADTPDNFQSRRPNTSFCFLDIRSPGLGDTAMYLCATSRGQGPGEQFFGPGTRLTVL.

The chain is built from TRBV5-6 and TRBJ2-4; D is unresolved. Germline V gene data show CDR1 as SGHDT and CDR2 as YYEEEE. This CDR3 contains 13 residues. Trimming stripped 0 bases from V and 8 bases from J, with 9 bases between. The CDR3 DNA reads as TGTGCCAGCAGCTTGGACCGTCGAGACATTCAGTACTTC. This gives the protein CASSLDRRDIQYF.